This TCR beta chain was captured in a study of Graves' ophthalmopathy and Graves' hyperthyroidism. CDR3 length: 14 amino acids. V lost 5 bases and J 7 bases, leaving 12 bases between the germline ends. The sequenced template was RNA, covering the TCR beta CDR3 region. HTBI-primed first-round RT-PCR preceded second-round multiplex PCR. MiXCR, run by TCRdb on the multiplex PCR reads, gives a single entry per CDR3 protein. The sample lists about 700,000 distinct CDR3 sequences, 40% seen once, with 40% to 45% in the top ten. This TCR was sampled from an adult man with Graves' ophthalmopathy. The specimen sequenced was peripheral blood. The chain links TRBV12-3 or TRBV12-4 to TRBJ1-6, with D maybe TRBD1 (5 bases). The CDR3 sequence: CASSNAGRNSPLHF. CDR3 bases: TGTGCCAGCAGTAATGCAGGGAGGAATTCACCCCTCCACTTT.